This T cell receptor (beta chain) was recorded in a study of graft-versus-host responses after intestinal transplantation. The wider study: Anti-thymocyte globulin induction, then tacrolimus and steroids for about three years, went to all recipients.

Assay used: immunoSEQ multiplex PCR; TCRdb lists only in-frame clones, some missing. The table has some 93,000 clones, about 91% seen once; the top ten hold around 0.53%. Details on this clone: Its antigen is undetermined.

CDR1 is SGHTA, CDR2 FQGTGA, per germline. J lost 1 base, V lost 0 bases, and 13 bases had no gene match. CDR3 length: 19 amino acids. The chain carries TRBV7-3 and TRBJ2-3; 7 bases align to TRBD2. The TCR originated in a human donor who received an intestinal transplant. The sample in question was unstimulated CD8+ T cells sorted from spleen or lymph node cells, obtained before intestinal transplant. CDR3: CASSLTPSNRDYGTDTQYF. Here the CDR3 DNA reads TGTGCCAGCAGCTTAACTCCCTCCAACCGGGACTATGGCACAGATACGCAGTATTTT. Full variable domain (missing parts from reference TRBV7-3 and TRBJ2-3): GAGVSQTPSNKVTEKGKYVELRCDPISGHTALYWYRQSLGQGPEFLIYFQGTGAADDSGLPNDRFFAVRPEGSVSTLKIQRTERGDSAVYLCASSLTPSNRDYGTDTQYFGPGTRLTVL.